The 20 T cell receptor beta chains below come from one sample, sequenced in a study of regulatory T cells in long-lasting Graves disease. Time point denoted: newly diagnosed GD, antithyroid drugs for less than 3 months. PBMCs were the source of the RNA used for TCR sequencing. Assembly of TCR beta libraries relied on iRepertoire HTBI primers together with Arm-PCR of CDR3 regions. TCRdb recomputed calls from the multiplex PCR reads with MiXCR, one row per CDR3 protein. This sample has some 460,000 distinct CDR3 sequences, with around 15% found just once. The same sample was also studied in work on T cells in Graves' hyperthyroidism and ophthalmopathy.

The sample here was peripheral blood mononuclear cells (PBMCs), taken at new diagnosis, from a patient treated with antithyroid drugs. The receptors were sampled from a man between 35 and 55 years old with Graves disease.

Note on this clonotype: The junction differs from germline at one of its ends, possibly a read error. The J gene is TRBJ2-5, the V gene TRBV6-1; D is possibly TRBD1 or TRBD2 (6 bases each). Germline assignment: CDR1 MNHNS and CDR2 SASEGT. The CDR3 length is 13 residues. The CDR3 region is CASSRGLQETQHF. In DNA form, the CDR3 reads TGTGCCAGCAGCCGGGGGCTTCAAGAGACCCAGCACTTC.

The CDR3 coding sequence is TGTGCCAGTAGGCCAGACAGTGTGGCTGAAGCTTTCTTT. Translated: CASRPDSVAEAFF. The genes are TRBV19 and TRBJ1-1, with a possible D match to TRBD1 (5 bases). V lost 6 bases and J lost 6, with 14 bases in between. Germline-derived CDR1 and CDR2 are LNHDA and SQIVND (reference sequence). The CDR3 runs to 13 residues.

The chain links TRBV20-1 to TRBJ1-1; 8 bases align to TRBD1. After removal of 6 bases from V and 5 bases from J, the junction contained 11 bases not matched to a gene. Germline V gene lookup returns CDR1 DFQATT and CDR2 SNEGSKA (reference sequence). The CDR3 has 14 residues. For the CDR3, the DNA is TGCAGTGCGGACCGGACAGGGCGGCGGACTGAAGCTTTCTTT. Translated: CSADRTGRRTEAFF.

V usage is TRBV29-1 and J usage is TRBJ1-2; 10 nucleotides agree with TRBD1. Per the germline V gene, CDR1 is SQVTM and CDR2 is ANQGSEA. With 6 bases clipped from V and 7 bases from J, the junction kept 5 bases outside the gene matches. This CDR3 comprises 12 residues. CDR3 region: CSVGRTGGGYTF. The CDR3 DNA reads TGCAGCGTCGGACGGACAGGGGGTGGCTACACCTTC.

This clonotype was seen at least ten times. The chain uses TRBV5-1 and TRBJ2-1; D is unclear. The V gene lost 2 bases and the J gene lost 5 bases, with 11 bases spanning the gap. The CDR3 runs 14 residues. Germline loops: CDR1 SGHRS, CDR2 YFSETQ. CDR3 loop: CASSFDSLNNEQFF. In DNA, the CDR3 is TGCGCCAGCAGCTTCGATAGTCTAAACAATGAGCAGTTCTTC.

On this clonotype itself: An end of the junction differs from the germline gene, which may be a read error. The chain couples TRBV28 to TRBJ2-2; TRBD2 is a possible D gene (7 bases). CDR3 length equals 13 residues. CDR1 and CDR2 (germline): MDHEN, SYDVKM. The CDR3 here is CASSLQGSGEPFF. In DNA, the CDR3 is TGTGCCAGCAGCCTTCAGGGGAGCGGGGAGCCGTTTTTT.

This clonotype was recorded at least ten times. This chain uses TRBV27 with TRBJ2-3, with a tentative D call TRBD2 (5 bases). The CDR3 spans 14 residues. CDR1 is MNHEY, CDR2 SMNVEV, per germline (reference sequence). Trimming removed 5 bases at V and 0 bases at J, with 9 bases between. Here the CDR3 reads CASSPWTSTDTQYF. The CDR3 region has the DNA TGTGCCAGCAGTCCCTGGACTAGCACAGATACGCAGTATTTT.

In the case of this clonotype: This may arise from a read error, as a much more abundant clone is one base away. This sequence joins TRBV7-9 and TRBJ2-7, with D perhaps matching TRBD1 (6 bases). CDR3 size: 14 residues. The V gene lost 2 bases and the J gene lost 3 bases, with 11 bases spanning the gap. CDR1 is SEHNR and CDR2 is FQNEAQ in the germline V gene (reference sequence). The chain's CDR3 is CASSLTGIIYEQYF. The CDR3 DNA follows: TGTGCCAGCAGCTTAACAGGGATAATCTACGAGCAGTACTTC. The entire variable domain, with the rest obtained from reference TRBV7-9 and TRBJ2-7, is as follows: DTGVSQNPRHKITKRGQNVTFRCDPISEHNRLYWYRQTLGQGPEFLTYFQNEAQLEKSRLLSDRFSAERPKGSFSTLEIQRTEQGDSAMYLCASSLTGIIYEQYFGPGTRLTVT.

This clonotype has ten or more counts. V usage is TRBV12-3 or TRBV12-4 and J usage is TRBJ2-1; the D gene could be TRBD1 or TRBD2 (6 bases each). There are 17 residues in the CDR3. V gave up 2 bases and J gave up 2 bases, with 16 bases separating them. The CDR3 bases are TGTGCCAGCAGTTTAATGCGGGACACCCCAACCTACAATGAGCAGTTCTTC. It specifies CASSLMRDTPTYNEQFF.

CDR3 residues: CASSTGDTLAKNIQYF. The CDR3 DNA is TGTGCCAGTAGTACCGGGGACACTCTAGCCAAAAACATTCAGTACTTC. V usage is TRBV19 and J usage is TRBJ2-4, with D possibly TRBD1 on 6 matching bases. V lost 4 bases to trimming and J lost 0 bases, with 13 bases between them. This CDR3 comprises 16 residues. Germline CDR1 is LNHDA and CDR2 is SQIVND (reference sequence).

Only a few counts were recorded for this clonotype. The chain combines TRBV12-3 or TRBV12-4 with TRBJ2-1; no firm D call. Trimming removed 4 bases from V and 8 bases from J, with 9 bases in between. This CDR3 has 12 amino acids. This CDR3 is CASSSPLYEQFF. The CDR3 DNA reads TGTGCCAGCAGTTCCCCCTTGTATGAGCAGTTCTTC.

This clonotype was counted only a few times. The chain carries TRBV20-1 and TRBJ1-6, with D possibly TRBD1 on 5 matching bases. Germline V CDR1 and CDR2: DFQATT, SNEGSKA (reference sequence). The germline V and J ends were trimmed by 5 bases and 8 bases, with 10 bases remaining between them. The CDR3 is made up of 12 amino acids. CDR3 bases: TGCAGTGCTCGGTCAGGGTATTCACCCCTCCACTTT. Encoded protein: CSARSGYSPLHF.

This clonotype showed up just a few times. The chain combines TRBV12-3 or TRBV12-4 with TRBJ2-3, with D hard to call. The CDR3 runs to 15 residues. Trimming took 8 bases from V and 0 from J, leaving 15 bases between them. The CDR3 bases are TGTGCCAGCTGCCTTTCTGGGCGAAGCACAGATACGCAGTATTTT. Its protein is CASCLSGRSTDTQYF.

This clonotype was recorded a few times. The chain has TRBV12-3 or TRBV12-4 and TRBJ1-2; 8 bases are a match to TRBD1. The CDR3 extends over 14 amino acids. V gave up 6 bases and J gave up 4 bases; unmatched junction bases: 7. DNA for the CDR3: TGTGCCAGCAGCCTAGGACAGGGTGGCTATGGCTACACCTTC. Translating gives CASSLGQGGYGYTF.

This clonotype has at least ten counts. The V and J genes are TRBV12-3 or TRBV12-4 and TRBJ1-1, with D tentatively TRBD1 (5 bases). The CDR3 has 16 residues. The V end lost 2 bases, the J end lost 1 base, and 14 bases lay between the germline ends. The CDR3 region has the DNA TGTGCCAGCAGTTTAAGAACCGGGACGGCGAACACTGAAGCTTTCTTT. Translation gives CASSLRTGTANTEAFF.

This clonotype was picked up many times. The chain is built from TRBV28 and TRBJ2-7, with unresolved D. Germline-derived CDR1 and CDR2 are MDHEN and SYDVKM. V dropped 7 bases and J dropped 3 bases, with 10 bases sitting between them. The CDR3 is made up of 12 amino acids. CDR3 sequence (DNA): TGTGCCAGCACGGCAGCCAACTACGAGCAGTACTTC. Translation gives CASTAANYEQYF.

This chain joins TRBV30 and TRBJ2-1; 12 bases match TRBD2. Germline V lookup: CDR1 GTSNPN, CDR2 SVGIG (reference sequence). The junction had 9 bases not matched to a gene; V was cut back by 0 bases and J by 0 bases. The CDR3 is made up of 19 amino acids. The CDR3 nucleotides are TGTGCCTGGAGTGTATGGGCTAGCGGGAGGGTACGCTCCTACAATGAGCAGTTCTTC. It specifies CAWSVWASGRVRSYNEQFF.

This clonotype was recorded many times. The genes are TRBV28 and TRBJ2-5; the match to TRBD1 covers 7 bases. Germline values: CDR1 MDHEN, CDR2 SYDVKM. This CDR3 region has 13 residues. V shed 7 bases and J 3 bases; nucleotides not matched to a gene: 5. The CDR3 here is CASKTGLKETQYF. The DNA for the CDR3 is TGTGCCAGCAAGACAGGGTTGAAAGAGACCCAGTACTTC.

This clonotype showed up just a few times. This chain links TRBV19 with TRBJ1-1; D is possibly TRBD1 (6 bases). Germline V gene lookup returns CDR1 LNHDA and CDR2 SQIVND (reference sequence). V lost 3 bases and J 1 base, leaving 15 bases between the germline ends. The CDR3 has 16 residues. CDR3 loop: CASSIASGAGNTEAFF. The CDR3 DNA follows: TGTGCCAGTAGTATCGCCTCGGGGGCAGGGAACACTGAAGCTTTCTTT.

This clonotype was observed at least ten times. The CDR3 protein is CASSSPQGLAAHNEQFF. In DNA, the CDR3 is TGTGCCAGCAGTTCCCCGCAGGGACTAGCGGCCCACAATGAGCAGTTCTTC. The chain employs TRBV28 and TRBJ2-1; 11 nucleotides align to TRBD2. Losses at the gene ends were 4 bases for V and 5 bases for J; bases not matched to a gene: 10. Germline CDR1 reads MDHEN; CDR2 reads SYDVKM. This CDR3 has 17 amino acids.